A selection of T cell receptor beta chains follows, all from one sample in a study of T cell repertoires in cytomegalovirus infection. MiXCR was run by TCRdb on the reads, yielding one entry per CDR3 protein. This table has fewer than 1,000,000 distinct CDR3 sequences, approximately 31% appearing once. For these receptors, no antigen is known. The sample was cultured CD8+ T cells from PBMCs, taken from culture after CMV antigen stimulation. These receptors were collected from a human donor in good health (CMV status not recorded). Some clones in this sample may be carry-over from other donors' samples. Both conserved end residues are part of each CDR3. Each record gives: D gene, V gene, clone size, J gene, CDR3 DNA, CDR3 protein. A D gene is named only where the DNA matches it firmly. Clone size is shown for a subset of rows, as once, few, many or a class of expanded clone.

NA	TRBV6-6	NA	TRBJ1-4	TGTGCCAGCAGTTATTCCTCAGGGCCCCGGGAAAAACTGTTTTTT	CASSYSSGPREKLFF
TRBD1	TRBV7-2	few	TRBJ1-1	TGTGCCAGCAGCTCTCGACAGGGGATAAGGGTGAACACTGAAGCTTTCTTT	CASSSRQGIRVNTEAFF
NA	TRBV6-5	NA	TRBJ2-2	TGTGCCAGCAGTTACCGGGACGGGAACACCGGGGAGCTGTTTTTT	CASSYRDGNTGELFF
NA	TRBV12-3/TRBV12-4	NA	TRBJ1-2	TGTGCCAGCAGTTCCTCTTTGACAGGAGGCTATGGCTACACCTTC	CASSSSLTGGYGYTF
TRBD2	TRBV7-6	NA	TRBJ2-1	TGTGTCAGCAGCTTAGGCGGGGGGGCCGTGATTGAGCAGTTCTTC	CVSSLGGGAVIEQFF
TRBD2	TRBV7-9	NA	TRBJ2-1	TGTGCCAGCAGCTTAGTTCCGGGGGGGCCGGGGAATGAGCAGTTCTTC	CASSLVPGGPGNEQFF
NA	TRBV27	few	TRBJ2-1	TGTGCCAGCAGTTCCGGACGGGAGCAGTTCTTC	CASSSGREQFF
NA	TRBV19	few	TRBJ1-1	TGTGCCAGTAGTATAGGGCAGGGGACCACTGAAGCTTTCTTT	CASSIGQGTTEAFF
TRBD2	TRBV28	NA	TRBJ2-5	TGTGCCAGCAGTCTACCTCCCGGACTAGCGGTGAGCGAGACCCAGTACTTC	CASSLPPGLAVSETQYF
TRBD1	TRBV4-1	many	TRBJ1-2	TGCGCCAGCAGCCAAGACAGGACAGGGGATTATGGCTACACCTTC	CASSQDRTGDYGYTF
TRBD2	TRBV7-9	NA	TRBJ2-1	TGTGCCAGCAGCCACCCGACTAGCGGGGGCGGCAATGAGCAGTTCTTC	CASSHPTSGGGNEQFF
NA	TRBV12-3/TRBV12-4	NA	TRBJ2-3	TGTGCCAGCAGTGCGGGTCCCGAAGATACGCAGTATTTT	CASSAGPEDTQYF
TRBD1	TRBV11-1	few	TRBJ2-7	TGTGCCAGCAGCTCGGGACAGGGGGTCAACGAGCAGTACTTC	CASSSGQGVNEQYF
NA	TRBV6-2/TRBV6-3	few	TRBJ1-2	TGTGCCAGCAGACCCAGTAGGTTCGGGGATGGCTACACCTTC	CASRPSRFGDGYTF
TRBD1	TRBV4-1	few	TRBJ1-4	TGCGCCAGCAGCCCCACAGGGGTCCTAGATGAAAAACTGTTTTTT	CASSPTGVLDEKLFF
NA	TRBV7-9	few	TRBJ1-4	TGTGCCAGCAGCCACCCCCGAGAATACGAAAAACTGTTTTTT	CASSHPREYEKLFF
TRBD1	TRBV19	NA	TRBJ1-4	TGTGCCAGTAGTATGCCGGACAGGGACGCTAATGAAAAACTGTTTTTT	CASSMPDRDANEKLFF
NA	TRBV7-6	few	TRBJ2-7	TGTGCCAGCATCACCACCGGACTAAACTACGAGCAGTACTTC	CASITTGLNYEQYF
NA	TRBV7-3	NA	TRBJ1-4	TGTGTCAGCAGCTTAGGGAGGGCGACAACTAATGAAAAACTGTTTTTT	CVSSLGRATTNEKLFF
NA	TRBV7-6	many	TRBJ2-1	TGTGCCAGCAGCTCACGTGGAGTGGATGAGCAGTTCTTC	CASSSRGVDEQFF
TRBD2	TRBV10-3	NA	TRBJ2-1	TGTGCCATCACAGGGACTAGCGGGGGTGCCTCCTACAATGAGCAGTTCTTC	CAITGTSGGASYNEQFF
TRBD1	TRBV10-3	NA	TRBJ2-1	TGTGCCATCAGGGAGGGACAGGGTGGCTCCTACAATGAGCAGTTCTTC	CAIREGQGGSYNEQFF
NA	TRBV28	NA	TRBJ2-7	TGTGCCAGCAGCCTTCGGAACGGGGGTTTTTGGAACGAGCAGTACTTC	CASSLRNGGFWNEQYF
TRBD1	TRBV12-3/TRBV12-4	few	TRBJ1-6	TGTGCCAGCACCGGGACAGGGGGTAATTCACCCCTCCACTTT	CASTGTGGNSPLHF
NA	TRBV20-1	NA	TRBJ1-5	TGCAGTGCCAAACAGGGTGGAGGCAATCAGCCCCAGCATTTT	CSAKQGGGNQPQHF
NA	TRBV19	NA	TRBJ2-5	TGTGCCAGTAGTTTGCACAACCAAGAGACCCAGTACTTC	CASSLHNQETQYF
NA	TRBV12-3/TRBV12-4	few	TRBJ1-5	TGTGCCACGTCAGGGATGGATCAGCCCCAGCATTTT	CATSGMDQPQHF
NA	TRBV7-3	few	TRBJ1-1	TGTGCCAGCAGCACAATAGGGCCACGTGGGGGGTATGCTGAAGCTTTCTTT	CASSTIGPRGGYAEAFF
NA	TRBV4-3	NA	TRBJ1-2	TGCGCCAGCAGCCAAGATCGCCGAGGTAGTACTGGCTACACCTTC	CASSQDRRGSTGYTF
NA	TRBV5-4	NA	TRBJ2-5	TGTGCCAGCAGCCGAAGACAGGCCTACCAAGAGACCCAGTACTTC	CASSRRQAYQETQYF
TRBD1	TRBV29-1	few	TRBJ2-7	TGCAGCGCATTAGGGGGCCTTTCCTACGAGCAGTACTTC	CSALGGLSYEQYF
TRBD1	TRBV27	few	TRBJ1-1	TGTGCCAGCAGTTCTGCGATGGGGACAGGGTACCCTGAAGCTTTCTTT	CASSSAMGTGYPEAFF
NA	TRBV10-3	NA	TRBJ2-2	TGTGCCATCAGTGAGTCAGAGGGCCCTCGCGAGAACACCGGGGAGCTGTTTTTT	CAISESEGPRENTGELFF
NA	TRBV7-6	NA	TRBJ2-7	TGTGCCAGCAGCCCCCGGGAGTCCTACGAGCAGTACTTC	CASSPRESYEQYF
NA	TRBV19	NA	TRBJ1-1	TGTGCCAGTAGTTGGGGGATCACTGAAGCTTTCTTT	CASSWGITEAFF
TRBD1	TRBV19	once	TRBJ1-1	TGTGCCAGAAGTATCCCTAGACAGGGAGGGAACACTGAAGCTTTCTTT	CARSIPRQGGNTEAFF
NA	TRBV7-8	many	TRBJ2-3	TGTGCCAGCAGCTTAGAAGCTTATACGCAGTATTTT	CASSLEAYTQYF
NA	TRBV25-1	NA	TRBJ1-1	TGTGCCAGCAGTGATACGGCTCTTGAAGCTTTCTTT	CASSDTALEAFF
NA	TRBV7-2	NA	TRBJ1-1	TGTGCCAGCAGCTTCATTATCACTGAAGCTTTCTTT	CASSFIITEAFF
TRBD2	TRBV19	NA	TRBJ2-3	TGTGCCAGTAGTACGCTAGCGGGGGGTAGCACAGATACGCAGTATTTT	CASSTLAGGSTDTQYF
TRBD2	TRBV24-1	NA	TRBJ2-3	TGTGCCACCAGTGCTCCGGGGGGGGATACGCAGTATTTT	CATSAPGGDTQYF
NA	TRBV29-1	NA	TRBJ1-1	TGCAGCGTTGCCGATGGGACTGAAGCTTTCTTT	CSVADGTEAFF
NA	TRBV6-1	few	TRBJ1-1	TGTGCCAGCAGAGGGGGACTGCCGCACATGAACACTGAAGCTTTCTTT	CASRGGLPHMNTEAFF
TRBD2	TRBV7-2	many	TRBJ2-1	TGTGCCAGCAGCCCGAGCGGGGGGTTCGCGGATGAGCAGTTCTTC	CASSPSGGFADEQFF
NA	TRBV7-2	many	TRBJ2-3	TGTGCCAGCAGCTTAGTCGGGGGAGCTGATACGCAGTATTTT	CASSLVGGADTQYF
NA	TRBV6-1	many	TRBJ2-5	TGTGCCAGCAGTACCCGACAGCTCCCGACGACCGGGCAAGAGACCCAGTACTTC	CASSTRQLPTTGQETQYF
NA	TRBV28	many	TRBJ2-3	TGTGCCAGCAGCCTGAGAGGGAGTTACACAGATACGCAGTATTTT	CASSLRGSYTDTQYF
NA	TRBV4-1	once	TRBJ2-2	TGCGCCAGCAGCCAAGGCGAGTGGTACACCGGGGAGCTGTTTTTT	CASSQGEWYTGELFF
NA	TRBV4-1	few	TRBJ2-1	TGCGCCAGCAGCCAGGGGATGACTGCTAACAATGAGCAGTTCTTC	CASSQGMTANNEQFF
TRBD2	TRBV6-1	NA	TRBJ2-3	TGTGCCAGCAGTGAAGGGACTAGCGGCCGCTTAGATACGCAGTATTTT	CASSEGTSGRLDTQYF
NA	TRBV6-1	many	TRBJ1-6	TGTGCCAGCAGGCAACCGGGGGCGCCGAATTCACCCCTCCACTTT	CASRQPGAPNSPLHF
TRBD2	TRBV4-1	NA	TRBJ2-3	TGCGCCAGCAGCCCCCGGGTTAGCGGGGGCACAGATACGCAGTATTTT	CASSPRVSGGTDTQYF
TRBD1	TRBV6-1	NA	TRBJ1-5	TGTGCCAGCAGTGTAGACAGGGACTCGAATCAGCCCCAGCATTTT	CASSVDRDSNQPQHF
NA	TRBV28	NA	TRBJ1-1	TGTGCCAGCAGTTTTGACCCCTTCGGGGCGAACACTGAAGCTTTCTTT	CASSFDPFGANTEAFF
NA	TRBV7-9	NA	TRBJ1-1	TGTGCCAGCAGCCAGGATGGGAACAGGGTCGGCACTGAAGCTTTCTTT	CASSQDGNRVGTEAFF
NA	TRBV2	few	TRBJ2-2	TGTGCCAGCAGTGAAGATCCGCTTGGCCGCACCCTCACCGGGGAGCTGTTTTTT	CASSEDPLGRTLTGELFF